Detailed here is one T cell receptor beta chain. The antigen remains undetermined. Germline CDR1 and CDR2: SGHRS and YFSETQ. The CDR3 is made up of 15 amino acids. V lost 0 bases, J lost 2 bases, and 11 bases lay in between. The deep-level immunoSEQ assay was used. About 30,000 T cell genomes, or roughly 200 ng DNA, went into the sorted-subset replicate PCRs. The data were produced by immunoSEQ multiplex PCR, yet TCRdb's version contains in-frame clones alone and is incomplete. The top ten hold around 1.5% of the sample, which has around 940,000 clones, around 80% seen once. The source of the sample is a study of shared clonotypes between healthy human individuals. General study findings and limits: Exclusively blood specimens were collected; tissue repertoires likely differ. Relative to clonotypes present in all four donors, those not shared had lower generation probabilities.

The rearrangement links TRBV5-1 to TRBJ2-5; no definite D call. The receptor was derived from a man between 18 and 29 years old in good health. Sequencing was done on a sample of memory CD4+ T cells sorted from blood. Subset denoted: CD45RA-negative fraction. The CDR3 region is CASSLGSGAQETQYF. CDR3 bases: TGCGCCAGCAGCTTGGGGTCAGGAGCACAAGAGACCCAGTACTTC.